This T cell receptor (beta chain) was sequenced for a study of blood T cell repertoires in COVID-19. Across the study: The United States, Italy and Spain provided the acute and convalescent COVID-19 samples. T cells, B-cell-depleted T cells, or PBMCs provided the cDNA or gDNA that served as material.

Methods used by the authors: Amplification from reference gene primers served as the basis for estimated nucleated cell counts. The table came from immunoSEQ multiplex PCR; TCRdb's copy has only in-frame clones and leaves some out. The D gene and trimming were derived from the DNA, and the V and J assignments and clone size from that table. Of roughly 100,000 clones listed, 80% to 85% are singletons. Turning to this clone: Other DNA sequences within the sample encode an identical CDR3.

This CDR3 contains 13 residues. V dropped 4 bases and J dropped 8 bases, with 9 bases sitting between them. In germline, CDR1 is MNHNY, CDR2 SVGAGI (reference sequence). This rearrangement joins TRBV6-6 to TRBJ1-6, with D hard to call. The origin of this receptor is a woman at least 80 years old with acute or convalescent COVID-19. Sequencing used peripheral blood. The CDR3 DNA reads as TGTGCCAGCAGTTCCCCAGAAGATTCACCCCTCCACTTT. Amino acid sequence: CASSSPEDSPLHF.